The table lists the clone carrying this T cell receptor (beta chain) with a few counts. The source of the sample is a study of T cell responses to AZD1222 COVID-19 vaccine. CDR3 length: 16 residues. V shed 1 base and J shed 5 bases, with 12 bases lying between them. Germline V gene data show CDR1 as LGHNA and CDR2 as YNFKEQ. Profiled with immunoSEQ multiplex PCR; TCRdb holds only in-frame clones, not every one. The repertoire holds approximately 150,000 clones, 89% seen once, with 2.5% to 3% in the top ten. The sample here was peripheral blood, taken on day 0 of AZD1222 vaccination. The receptor comes from an adult in good health. The chain combines TRBV4-2 with TRBJ1-6; D ambiguous. The CDR3 loop is CASSQGSVGDNSPLHF. CDR3 coding DNA: TGTGCCAGCAGCCAAGGATCGGTTGGGGATAATTCACCCCTCCACTTT.